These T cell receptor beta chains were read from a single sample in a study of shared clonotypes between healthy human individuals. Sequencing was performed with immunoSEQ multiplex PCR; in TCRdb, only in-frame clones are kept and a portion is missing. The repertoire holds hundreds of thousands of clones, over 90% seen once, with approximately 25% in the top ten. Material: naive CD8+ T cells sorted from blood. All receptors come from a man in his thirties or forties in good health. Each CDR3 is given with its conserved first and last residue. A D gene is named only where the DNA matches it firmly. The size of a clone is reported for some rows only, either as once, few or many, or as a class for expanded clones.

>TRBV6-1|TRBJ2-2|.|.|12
TGTGCCAGCAGTGGGTTGACCGGGGAGCTGTTTTTT
CASSGLTGELFF
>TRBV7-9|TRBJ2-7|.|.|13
TGTGCCAGCAGCCCAGAAACTAGCTCCGAGCAGTACTTC
CASSPETSSEQYF
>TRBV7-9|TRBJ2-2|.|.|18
TGTGCCAGCAGCTTCGCGCGGGGGACAACGGAGGGAACCGGGGAGCTGTTTTTT
CASSFARGTTEGTGELFF
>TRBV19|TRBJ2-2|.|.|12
TGTGCCAGTAGTATTCTTCGTGGGGAGCTGTTTTTT
CASSILRGELFF
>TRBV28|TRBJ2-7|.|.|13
TGTGCCAGCCGTAACGGCCTCCCCTACGAGCAGTACTTC
CASRNGLPYEQYF
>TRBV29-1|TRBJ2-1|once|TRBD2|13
TGCAGCGCAAGGGAGGGCATGGATAATGAGCAGTTCTTC
CSAREGMDNEQFF
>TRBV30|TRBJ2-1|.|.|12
TGTGCCTGGATGGGGCTAAACAATGAGCAGTTCTTC
CAWMGLNNEQFF
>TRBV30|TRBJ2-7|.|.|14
TGTGCCTGGAGTAAAGGGACTCCTGCCTACGAGCAGTACTTC
CAWSKGTPAYEQYF
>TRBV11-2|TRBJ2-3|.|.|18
TGTGCCAGCAGCTTACACCCGACTTTTTGGGAGGGGGCAGATACGCAGTATTTT
CASSLHPTFWEGADTQYF
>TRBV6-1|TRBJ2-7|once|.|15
TGTGCCAGCAGTTCGCGAGGGCAGGGCCGCTACGAGCAGTACTTC
CASSSRGQGRYEQYF
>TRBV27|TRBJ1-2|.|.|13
TGTGCCAGCAGTTTATCGATGGGGGAGGACCACACCTTC
CASSLSMGEDHTF
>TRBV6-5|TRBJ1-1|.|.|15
TGTGCCAGCAGGCTTCAGTGGTTGCAGAACACTGAAGCTTTCTTT
CASRLQWLQNTEAFF
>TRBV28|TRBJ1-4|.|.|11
TGTGCCAGCTCTTGGAGCGAAAAACTGTTTTTT
CASSWSEKLFF
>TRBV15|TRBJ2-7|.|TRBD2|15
TGTGCCACCAGCAGAGACTTACGGGGGGTGGACGAGCAGTACTTC
CATSRDLRGVDEQYF
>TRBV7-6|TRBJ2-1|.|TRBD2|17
TGTGCCAGCAGCTCCCCGATCGGGCCTAGCGGGAGCAATGAGCAGTTCTTC
CASSSPIGPSGSNEQFF
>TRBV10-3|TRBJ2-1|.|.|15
TGTGCCATCAGTGTATCGGGGGGCTCCCCTCATGAGCAGTTCTTC
CAISVSGGSPHEQFF
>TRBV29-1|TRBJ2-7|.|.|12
TGCAGCGTAGAGACAGAAACCTACGAGCAGTACTTC
CSVETETYEQYF
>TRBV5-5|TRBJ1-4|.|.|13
TGTGCCAGCAGCTTGTTTGGAGGCGAAAAACTGTTTTTT
CASSLFGGEKLFF
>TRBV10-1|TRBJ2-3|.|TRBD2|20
TGCGCCAGCAGTGAGTCCTTGTCGGGTCCTAGCGGGAGGGCAACAGATACGCAGTATTTT
CASSESLSGPSGRATDTQYF
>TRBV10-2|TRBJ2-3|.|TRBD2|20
TGCGCCAGCAATGACCCAGGACTAGCGGGACCCGAATCTAGCACAGATACGCAGTATTTT
CASNDPGLAGPESSTDTQYF
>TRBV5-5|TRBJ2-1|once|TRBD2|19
TGTGCCAGCAGCTTGTCTATGGTTTCGAGACTAGCGGGAGGCTATGAGCAGTTCTTC
CASSLSMVSRLAGGYEQFF
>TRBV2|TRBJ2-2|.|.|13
TGTGCCAGCAGTGACACCGGCGCGAGGGAGCTGTTTTTT
CASSDTGARELFF
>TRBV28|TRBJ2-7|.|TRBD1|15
TGTGCCAGCAGCTCCCCCGGGACAGGGGGATACGAGCAGTACTTC
CASSSPGTGGYEQYF
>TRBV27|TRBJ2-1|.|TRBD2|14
TGTGCCAGCGCCGTCTTAGCGGGGTACAATGAGCAGTTCTTC
CASAVLAGYNEQFF
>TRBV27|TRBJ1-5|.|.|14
TGTGCCAGCAGTTTATCAAGGGTCAATCAGCCCCAGCATTTT
CASSLSRVNQPQHF
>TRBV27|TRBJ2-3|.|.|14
TGTGCCAGCATTGGGGGGACGAACACAGATACGCAGTATTTT
CASIGGTNTDTQYF
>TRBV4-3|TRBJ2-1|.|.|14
TGCGCCAGCAGCCTAGGAACAGGTTACAATGAGCAGTTCTTC
CASSLGTGYNEQFF
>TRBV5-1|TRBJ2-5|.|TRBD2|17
TGCGCCAGCAGCTTGGCCCTAGCGGGAGGGATCGGAGAGACCCAGTACTTC
CASSLALAGGIGETQYF
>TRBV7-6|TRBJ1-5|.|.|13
TGTGCCAGCAGCCCAAATAGCAATCAGCCCCAGCATTTT
CASSPNSNQPQHF
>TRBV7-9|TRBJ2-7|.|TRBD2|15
TGTGCCAGCAGCTTAGAGGCTAGCGGGGCCTACGAGCAGTACTTC
CASSLEASGAYEQYF
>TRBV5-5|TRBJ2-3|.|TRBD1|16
TGTGCCAGCAGCAGGGGGACAGGGGAAAGCACAGATACGCAGTATTTT
CASSRGTGESTDTQYF
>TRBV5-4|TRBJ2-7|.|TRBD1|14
TGTGCCAGCAGCGAGAGGACAGGAACCTACGAGCAGTACTTC
CASSERTGTYEQYF
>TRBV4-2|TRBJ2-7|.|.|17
TGTGCCAGCAGCCAAGGCACGAGGGACCTCAGCTCCTACGAGCAGTACTTC
CASSQGTRDLSSYEQYF
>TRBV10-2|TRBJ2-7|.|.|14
TGCGCCAGCAGTGAGTCGGGCCTAGCCTACGAGCAGTACTTC
CASSESGLAYEQYF
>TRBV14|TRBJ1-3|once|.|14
TGTGCCAGCAGCCAAGGGACCCTCAGGAACACCATATATTTT
CASSQGTLRNTIYF
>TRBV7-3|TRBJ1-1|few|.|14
TGTGCCAGCAGCTTGAAAGGGATGAACACTGAAGCTTTCTTT
CASSLKGMNTEAFF
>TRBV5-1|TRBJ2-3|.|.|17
TGCGCCAGCAGCTTGGGGTTTAGGACTCTCGAAGCAGATACGCAGTATTTT
CASSLGFRTLEADTQYF
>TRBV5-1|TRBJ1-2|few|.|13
TGCGCCAGCAGCTTGGAACTTAGCTATGGCTACACCTTC
CASSLELSYGYTF
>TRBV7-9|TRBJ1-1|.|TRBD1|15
TGTGCCAGCAGCTTAGTCCAGGGGGTGAACACTGAAGCTTTCTTT
CASSLVQGVNTEAFF
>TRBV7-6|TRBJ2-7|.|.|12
TGTGCCAGCAGCTTAGTGGCAGACGAGCAGTACTTC
CASSLVADEQYF
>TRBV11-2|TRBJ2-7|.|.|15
TGTGCCAGCAGCTTAGAGGGCGGGCCGGATAACGAGCAGTACTTC
CASSLEGGPDNEQYF
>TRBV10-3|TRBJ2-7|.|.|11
TGTGCCGTCCTCTCCGGCTACGAGCAGTACTTC
CAVLSGYEQYF
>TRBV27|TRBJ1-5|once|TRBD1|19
TGTGCCAGCAGTAACTCGGACAGGGGGCCCCCGTATAGCAATCAGCCCCAGCATTTT
CASSNSDRGPPYSNQPQHF
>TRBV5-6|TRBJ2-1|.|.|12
TGTGCCAGCAGCTTCCAATACAATGAGCAGTTCTTC
CASSFQYNEQFF
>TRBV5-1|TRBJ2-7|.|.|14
TGCGCCACCCCCGTAGCTAAAGATGGCTACGAGCAGTACTTC
CATPVAKDGYEQYF
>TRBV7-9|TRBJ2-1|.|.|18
TGTGCCAGCAGCTTATCGGGGATTGGGAAGGGACTCTTCAATGAGCAGTTCTTC
CASSLSGIGKGLFNEQFF
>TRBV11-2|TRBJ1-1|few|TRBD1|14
TGTGCCAGCAGCTCGGGACAGGGGAACACTGAAGCTTTCTTT
CASSSGQGNTEAFF
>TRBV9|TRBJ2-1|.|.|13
TGTGCCAGCAGCGTAGATCCCATCAATGAGCAGTTCTTC
CASSVDPINEQFF
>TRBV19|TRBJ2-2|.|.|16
TGTGCCAGTAGTATATATGGACCTCCTAACACCGGGGAGCTGTTTTTT
CASSIYGPPNTGELFF
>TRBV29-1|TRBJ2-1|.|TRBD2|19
TGCAGCGTTGAAGATACTAGCGGTATATCTATCATTTCCTACAATGAGCAGTTCTTC
CSVEDTSGISIISYNEQFF
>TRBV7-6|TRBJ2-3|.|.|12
TGTGCCAGCAGCTTTAGCGCAGATACGCAGTATTTT
CASSFSADTQYF
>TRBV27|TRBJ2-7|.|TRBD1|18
TGTGCCAGCAGTTTATACTCCCCCGGGACAGTCGCCATCTACGAGCAGTACTTC
CASSLYSPGTVAIYEQYF
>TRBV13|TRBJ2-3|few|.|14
TGTGCCAGCAGCTTAGGGATCCGCACAGATACGCAGTATTTT
CASSLGIRTDTQYF
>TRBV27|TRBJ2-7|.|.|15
TGTGCCAGCAGTTTAGGGTCGGGGACGGCCTACGAGCAGTACTTC
CASSLGSGTAYEQYF
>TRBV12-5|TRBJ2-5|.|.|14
TGTGCTAGTGGTTTAGGCCTGACCCAAGAGACCCAGTACTTC
CASGLGLTQETQYF
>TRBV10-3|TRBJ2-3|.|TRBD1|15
TGTGCCATCCTGGTCCGGACAGGACCCACAGATACGCAGTATTTT
CAILVRTGPTDTQYF
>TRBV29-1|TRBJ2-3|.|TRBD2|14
TGCAGCGTTACCCCGGGACTAGAAAGAGATACGCAGTATTTT
CSVTPGLERDTQYF